One sample yielded the 30 T cell receptor beta chains listed below, sequenced in a study of blood T cell repertoires in COVID-19. Using immunoSEQ multiplex PCR, the repertoire was profiled, and TCRdb retains in-frame clones only, with some absent. This table has fewer than 100,000 clones, over 75% appearing once. The material sequenced was peripheral blood. These receptors were taken from a woman at least 80 years old with acute or convalescent COVID-19.

This clone was observed a handful of times. The CDR3 sequence is CASSLSSDTQYF. The DNA of the CDR3 is TGTGCCAGCAGTTTATCATCCGATACGCAGTATTTT. The gene calls are TRBV12-3 or TRBV12-4 and TRBJ2-3; D gene ambiguous. V lost 2 bases and J 6 bases, leaving 6 bases between the germline ends. The CDR3 runs 12 residues.

J is TRBJ2-1 and V is TRBV19; a possible D gene is TRBD1 (6 bases). Between the trimmed V and J ends, which lost 6 bases and 8 bases, there was a span of 17 bases. The CDR3 loop spans 14 amino acids. CDR1 is LNHDA and CDR2 is SQIVND in the germline V gene (reference sequence). The CDR3 DNA follows: TGTGCCAGTAGCCCCTGGGGGCAGGGCGATGAGCAGTTCTTC. As protein: CASSPWGQGDEQFF.

As for this clone: At the DNA level, this CDR3 is encoded by other sequences in the same sample as well. V usage is TRBV7-2 and J usage is TRBJ1-1; D gene ambiguous. This CDR3 is 14 amino acids long. The V gene lost 2 bases and the J gene lost 1 base, with 8 bases spanning the gap. Germline loops: CDR1 SGHTA, CDR2 FQGNSA. CDR3 sequence reads: CASSLFEGNTEAFF. DNA for the CDR3: TGTGCCAGCAGCTTATTCGAGGGGAACACTGAAGCTTTCTTT.

This clone was counted only a few times. This chain links TRBV5-7 with TRBJ1-2; 8 bases agree with TRBD1. TRBV5-7 falls under the ORF class, with uncertain function. The CDR3 covers 16 residues. V lost 3 bases to trimming and J lost 8 bases; unmatched junction nucleotides: 15. CDR3: CASSSRGQGPRRGYTF. In nucleotides, the CDR3 is TGTGCCAGCAGCTCCCGAGGACAGGGCCCCAGGAGGGGCTACACCTTC.

A single count supports this clone. The chain joins TRBV10-3 to TRBJ2-6; 8 nucleotides align to TRBD1. V trimming: 4 bases; J trimming: 0 bases; junction bases outside the gene matches: 11. The CDR3 runs to 19 residues. CDR1 and CDR2 from the germline V gene are ENHRY and SYGVKD. CDR3 DNA sequence: TGTGCCATCAGTGGATCGCGGACAGGGTCGGACTCTGGGGCCAACGTCCTGACTTTC. It is translated as CAISGSRTGSDSGANVLTF.

The rearrangement uses TRBV13 and TRBJ1-2, with 10 bases matching TRBD1. V was clipped by 1 base and J by 4 bases; unmatched bases: 6. Germline V gene sequence: CDR1 PRHDT, CDR2 FYEKMQ (reference sequence). The CDR3 totals 16 residues. For the CDR3, the DNA is TGTGCCAGCAGCTTAGTGGGTGGACAGGGGGGCTATGGCTACACCTTC. This codes for CASSLVGGQGGYGYTF.

The V gene is TRBV19, the J gene TRBJ1-5, with TRBD1 identical over 10 bases. Germline lookup yields CDR1 LNHDA and CDR2 SQIVND (reference sequence). With V trimmed by 4 bases and J by 4 bases, 4 bases remained unmatched. This CDR3 contains 15 residues. CDR3 residues: CASSTAGQGNQPQHF. The CDR3 coding sequence is TGTGCCAGTAGTACTGCGGGACAGGGGAATCAGCCCCAGCATTTT.

This clone showed up just once. The CDR3 here is CASSRDRGTGELFF. CDR3 nucleotides: TGTGCCAGCAGCCGGGACAGGGGGACCGGGGAGCTGTTTTTT. The chain is built from TRBV2 and TRBJ2-2; TRBD1 agrees at 11 bases. Germline V lookup: CDR1 SNHLY, CDR2 FYNNEI. This CDR3 has 14 amino acids. V was pared by 6 bases and J by 5 bases, with 2 bases of the junction left unmatched.

The chain couples TRBV7-9 to TRBJ2-3; D is unresolved. Germline V lookup: CDR1 SEHNR, CDR2 FQNEAQ (reference sequence). V shed 1 base and J shed 2 bases, with 10 bases lying between them. The CDR3 is 15 amino acids. The CDR3 spells CASSLVAGNTDTQYF. CDR3 DNA: TGTGCCAGCAGCTTAGTGGCAGGAAACACAGATACGCAGTATTTT.

A single count supports this clone. J is TRBJ2-2 and V is TRBV5-1; 9 nucleotides agree with TRBD1. This CDR3 has 15 residues. Trimming cost V 4 bases and J 1 base; bases outside gene matches: 2. Germline V gene data show CDR1 as SGHRS and CDR2 as YFSETQ. This CDR3 reads CASSEDRGNTGELFF. For the CDR3, the DNA is TGCGCCAGCAGCGAGGACAGGGGGAACACCGGGGAGCTGTTTTTT. Using reference TRBV5-1 and TRBJ2-2 for the parts outside the CDR3, the full variable domain is KAGVTQTPRYLIKTRGQQVTLSCSPISGHRSVSWYQQTPGQGLQFLFEYFSETQRNKGNFPGRFSGRQFSNSRSEMNVSTLELGDSALYLCASSEDRGNTGELFFGEGSRLTVL.

This chain joins TRBV5-5 and TRBJ2-1; 8 positions agree with TRBD2. V shed 1 base, J shed 3 bases, and the junction held 12 bases outside the gene matches. CDR3 length: 18 amino acids. In germline, CDR1 is SGHKS, CDR2 YYEKEE (reference sequence). The DNA of the CDR3 is TGTGCCAGCAGCTTGACCTTCGGGGCGGGACTAGTCTACAATGAGCAGTTCTTC. Protein product: CASSLTFGAGLVYNEQFF.

This clone was seen a few times. The V gene is TRBV10-3, the J gene TRBJ1-1; D is undetermined. V shed 8 bases and J shed 5 bases, with 15 bases lying between them. Germline assignment: CDR1 ENHRY and CDR2 SYGVKD. The CDR3 has 13 residues. The CDR3 DNA follows: TGTGCCATCTCTGGTGCAGCGGGGACTGAAGCTTTCTTT. Protein product: CAISGAAGTEAFF.

The chain employs TRBV6-5 and TRBJ1-5; D possibly corresponds to TRBD1 (5 bases). Germline CDR1 and CDR2: MNHEY and SVGAGI. Trimming cost V 6 bases and J 4 bases, with 16 bases left between them. CDR3 size: 15 residues. The CDR3 bases are TGTGCCAGCAGGGGCGTCGTGGGGGGGAATCAGCCCCAGCATTTT. As protein: CASRGVVGGNQPQHF.

The rearrangement links TRBV7-9 to TRBJ2-1; weak D call: TRBD1 (6 bases). V was trimmed by 0 bases and J by 8 bases, leaving 11 bases between them. The length of the CDR3 is 14 residues. Germline assignment: CDR1 SEHNR and CDR2 FQNEAQ (reference sequence). CDR3 DNA sequence: TGTGCCAGCAGCTTAGCGCAGGGGTCGGATGAGCAGTTCTTC. It encodes CASSLAQGSDEQFF.

The rearrangement links TRBV19 to TRBJ1-4, with 7 bases matching TRBD1. CDR1 is LNHDA, CDR2 SQIVND, per germline (reference sequence). This CDR3 has 14 residues. The V gene end was trimmed by 5 bases and the J gene end by 3 bases; junction bases not matched to a gene: 3. The CDR3 region has the DNA TGTGCCAGTAGTTACAGGGGAGCTAATGAAAAACTGTTTTTT. Residues: CASSYRGANEKLFF.

The chain couples TRBV7-3 to TRBJ2-1, with 10 bases identical to TRBD2. Trimming at V came to 1 base and at J to 3 bases, leaving 12 bases not matched to a gene. The germline V gene encodes CDR1 SGHTA and CDR2 FQGTGA. The CDR3 extends over 19 amino acids. In DNA, the CDR3 is TGTGCCAGCAGCTTAAATCCCCAGAGGGAGCGGGGGGGCTACAATGAGCAGTTCTTC. The encoded protein is CASSLNPQRERGGYNEQFF.

This clone has more than one count but fewer than ten. The junction does not match germline at one end; this may be a read error. V gene TRBV7-7 combines with J gene TRBJ2-2, with D perhaps TRBD1 (5 bases). This CDR3 spans 15 amino acids. Germline CDR1 reads SSHAT; CDR2 reads FNYEAQ (reference sequence). The CDR3 protein is CASSSQAGRTGELFF. In nucleotides, the CDR3 is TGTGCTAGCAGCAGTCAAGCAGGGCGGACCGGGGAGCTGTTTTTT.

The chain joins TRBV5-1 to TRBJ2-1, with 11 bases lining up with TRBD1. With 5 bases clipped from V and 5 bases from J, the junction kept 9 bases outside the gene matches. The CDR3 has 16 amino acids. CDR1 and CDR2 from the germline V gene are SGHRS and YFSETQ. The CDR3 region is CASRKDPGQGDNEQFF. DNA for the CDR3: TGCGCCAGCAGGAAGGACCCGGGACAGGGGGACAATGAGCAGTTCTTC.

The V call is TRBV6-5, the J call TRBJ2-7; 12 nucleotides match TRBD2. Germline V gene sequence: CDR1 MNHEY, CDR2 SVGAGI. The ends lost 0 bases at V and 3 bases at J; junction bases unmatched: 3. CDR3 size: 16 residues. The CDR3 protein is CASSYSSSGRVYEQYF. CDR3 bases: TGTGCCAGCAGTTACTCCTCTAGCGGGAGGGTCTACGAGCAGTACTTC.

The CDR3: CASRATFGTRGETQYF. The CDR3 DNA is TGTGCCAGTAGGGCCACCTTCGGGACTAGGGGAGAGACCCAGTACTTC. The V gene is TRBV19, the J gene TRBJ2-5, with 8 bases that match TRBD2. The CDR3 runs to 16 residues. J gave up 4 bases and V 6 bases, and 13 bases lay outside the gene matches. The germline CDR1 and CDR2 sequences are LNHDA and SQIVND (reference sequence).

The CDR3 loop reads CASSLQGAGTEAFF. CDR3 bases: TGTGCCAGCAGCCTCCAGGGGGCCGGAACTGAAGCTTTCTTT. The chain employs TRBV6-1 and TRBJ1-1; 8 positions match TRBD1. The CDR3 spans 14 residues. Trimming at V came to 6 bases and at J to 5 bases, leaving 8 bases not matched to a gene. Germline-derived CDR1 and CDR2 are MNHNS and SASEGT.

The count of this clone is one. The rearrangement links TRBV6-4 to TRBJ1-5; D is uncertain. With 3 bases removed from V and 2 bases from J, the gap between germline ends came to 8 bases. The germline CDR1 and CDR2 sequences are MRHNA and SNTAGT. There are 14 residues in the CDR3. The CDR3 spells CASSENSGNQPQHF. The CDR3, as DNA: TGTGCCAGCAGTGAGAATTCGGGCAATCAGCCCCAGCATTTT.

V and J are TRBV9 and TRBJ1-2; weak D call: TRBD1 (6 bases). Germline-derived CDR1 and CDR2 are SGDLS and YYNGEE. Between the trimmed V and J ends, which lost 0 bases and 5 bases, there was a span of 14 bases. This CDR3 region has 15 residues. The CDR3 is CASSVGWGQLYGYTF. In nucleotides, the CDR3 is TGTGCCAGCAGCGTAGGTTGGGGGCAACTTTATGGCTACACCTTC.

This chain uses TRBV19 with TRBJ1-2; no reliable D call. Germline CDR1 is LNHDA and CDR2 is SQIVND (reference sequence). This CDR3 region has 14 residues. Trimming shortened V by 7 bases and J by 1 base, and 13 bases separated the two germline ends. The CDR3 DNA reads as TGTGCCAGTATTAGGTTCGGGGATAACTATGGCTACACCTTC. Translated: CASIRFGDNYGYTF.

This rearrangement joins TRBV7-2 to TRBJ2-1; D gene uncertain. This CDR3 comprises 14 residues. Germline V gives CDR1 SGHTA, CDR2 FQGNSA. V lost 1 base and J 6 bases, leaving 10 bases between the germline ends. The CDR3 here is CASSLDPSGNEQFF. The CDR3 region has the DNA TGTGCCAGCAGCTTAGATCCCTCCGGCAATGAGCAGTTCTTC.

CDR3 coding DNA: TGTGCCAGCAGCCCGGCGGTTGGAGGCGCGCGATACACCTTC. Translation: CASSPAVGGARYTF. V usage is TRBV3-1 (or the pseudogene TRBV3-2) and J usage is TRBJ1-2; D ambiguous. From germline, CDR1 is LGHDT and CDR2 YNNKEL (reference sequence). This CDR3 has 14 amino acids. V was shortened by 4 bases and J by 11 bases, with 20 bases between the two germline ends.

J is TRBJ1-5 and V is TRBV6-5, with D maybe TRBD1 (5 bases). Germline CDR1 MNHEY, CDR2 SVGAGI. Deletions cut 8 bases from V and 0 bases from J, with 14 bases between. The CDR3 loop spans 15 amino acids. In DNA form, the CDR3 reads TGTGCCAGCTTAGGGGTCAGACTTAGCAATCAGCCCCAGCATTTT. Its protein is CASLGVRLSNQPQHF.

The chain uses TRBV6-2 or TRBV6-3 and TRBJ1-5, with TRBD1 as a possible D gene (6 bases). With 5 bases removed from V and 4 bases from J, the gap between germline ends came to 9 bases. Germline V lookup: CDR1 MNHEY, CDR2 SVGEGT. CDR3 size: 13 residues. The CDR3, as DNA: TGTGCCAGCAGTCGACAGGAAAATCAGCCCCAGCATTTT. Translating it yields CASSRQENQPQHF.

The chain joins TRBV19 to TRBJ2-1, with 9 positions matching TRBD2. The CDR3 runs to 17 residues. The V segment lost 7 bases and the J segment 1 base; nucleotides outside the gene matches: 11. CDR1 LNHDA and CDR2 SQIVND come from the germline V gene (reference sequence). In DNA form, the CDR3 reads TGTGCCAGTACGGGAGCGCGCGGGAGGGCGTCCTACAATGAGCAGTTCTTC. Its protein product is CASTGARGRASYNEQFF.

The gene calls are TRBV10-3 and TRBJ2-2; TRBD1 matches 9 bases. Germline V gene data show CDR1 as ENHRY and CDR2 as SYGVKD. The CDR3 is 16 residues long. J lost 5 bases, V lost 0 bases, and 4 bases had no gene match. The CDR3 loop is CAISESGQGITGELFF. The CDR3 DNA reads TGTGCCATCAGTGAGTCGGGACAGGGAATAACCGGGGAGCTGTTTTTT.